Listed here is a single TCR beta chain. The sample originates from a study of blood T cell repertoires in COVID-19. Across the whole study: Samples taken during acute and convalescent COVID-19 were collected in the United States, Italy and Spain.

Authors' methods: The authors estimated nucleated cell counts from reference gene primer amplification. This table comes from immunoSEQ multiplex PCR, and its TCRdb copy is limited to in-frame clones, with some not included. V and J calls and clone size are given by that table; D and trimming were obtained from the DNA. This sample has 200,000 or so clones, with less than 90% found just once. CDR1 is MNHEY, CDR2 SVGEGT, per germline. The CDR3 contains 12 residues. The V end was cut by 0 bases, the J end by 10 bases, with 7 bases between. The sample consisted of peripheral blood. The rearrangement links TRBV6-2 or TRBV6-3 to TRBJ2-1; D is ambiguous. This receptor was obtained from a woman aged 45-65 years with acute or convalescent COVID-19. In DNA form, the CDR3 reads TGTGCCAGCAGTTACTCAGACTCGGAGCAGTTCTTC. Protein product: CASSYSDSEQFF.